The text below deals with one T cell receptor (beta chain). Its antigen is unidentified. The data were taken from a study of the immune and genomic landscape of osteosarcoma. Study-level points and caveats: Productive clonality stayed low overall, though C3 exceeded C1. Clonality was benchmarked against external normal skin and healthy blood data. Four or five cases had a single hyperexpanded clone dominating the repertoire, all with fewer than 100 T-cell clonotypes.

Sequenced by immunoSEQ multiplex PCR; TCRdb stores in-frame clones only, minus some. The sample records fewer than 2,500 clones, over 65% being singletons. Poor-prognosis osteosarcoma patients supplied post-treatment primary, local recurrence and metastasis tumor specimens. Trimming shortened V by 1 base and J by 0 bases, and 9 bases separated the two germline ends. Germline loops: CDR1 SGHTA, CDR2 FQGNSA. CDR3 length: 16 amino acids. The sequenced material came from osteosarcoma tumor tissue from the lung. The V call is TRBV7-2, the J call TRBJ1-4; D remains unclear. This receptor was obtained from a human donor with osteosarcoma. CDR3 in DNA: TGTGCCAGCAGCTTAGTGCGACAAGCAACTAATGAAAAACTGTTTTTT. It encodes CASSLVRQATNEKLFF.